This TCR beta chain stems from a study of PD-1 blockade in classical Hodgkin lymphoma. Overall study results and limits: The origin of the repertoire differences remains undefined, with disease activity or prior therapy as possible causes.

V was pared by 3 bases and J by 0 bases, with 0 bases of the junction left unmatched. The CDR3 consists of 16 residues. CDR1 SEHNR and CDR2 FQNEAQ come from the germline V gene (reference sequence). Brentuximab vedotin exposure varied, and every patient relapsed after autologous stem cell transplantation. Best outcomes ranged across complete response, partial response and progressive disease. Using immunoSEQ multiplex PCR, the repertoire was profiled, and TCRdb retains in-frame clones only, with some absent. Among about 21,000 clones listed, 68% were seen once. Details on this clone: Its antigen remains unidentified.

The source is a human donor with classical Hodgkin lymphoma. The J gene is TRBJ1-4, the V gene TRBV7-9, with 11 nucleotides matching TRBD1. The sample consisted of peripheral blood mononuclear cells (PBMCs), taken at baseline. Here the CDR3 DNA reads TGTGCCAGCAGCTTGGGACAGGGGGCAACTAATGAAAAACTGTTTTTT. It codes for CASSLGQGATNEKLFF.